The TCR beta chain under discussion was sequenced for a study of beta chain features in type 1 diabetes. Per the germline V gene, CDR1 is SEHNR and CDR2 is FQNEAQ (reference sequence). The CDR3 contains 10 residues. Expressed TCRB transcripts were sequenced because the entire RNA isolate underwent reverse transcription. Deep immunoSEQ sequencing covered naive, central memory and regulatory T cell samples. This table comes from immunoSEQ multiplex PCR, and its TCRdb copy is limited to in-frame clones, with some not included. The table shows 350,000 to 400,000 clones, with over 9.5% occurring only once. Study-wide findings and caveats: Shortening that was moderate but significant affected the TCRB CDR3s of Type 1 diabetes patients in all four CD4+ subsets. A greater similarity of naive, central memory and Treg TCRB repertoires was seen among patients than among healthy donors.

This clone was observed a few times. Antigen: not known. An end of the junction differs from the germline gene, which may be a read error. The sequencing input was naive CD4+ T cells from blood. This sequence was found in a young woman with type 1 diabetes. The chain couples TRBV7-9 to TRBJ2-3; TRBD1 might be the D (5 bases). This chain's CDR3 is CASSLEGAEF. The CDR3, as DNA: TGTGCCAGCAGCTTAGAAGGGGCTGAGTTT.